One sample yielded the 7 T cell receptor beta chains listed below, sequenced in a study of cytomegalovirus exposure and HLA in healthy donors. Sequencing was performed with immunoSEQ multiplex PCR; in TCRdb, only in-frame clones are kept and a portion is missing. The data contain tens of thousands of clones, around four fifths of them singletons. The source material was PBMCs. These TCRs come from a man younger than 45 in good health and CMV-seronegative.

The CDR3 sequence is CASSLGSGTPNTEAFF. The CDR3 DNA reads as TGTGCCAGCAGCTTAGGTTCCGGGACACCGAACACTGAAGCTTTCTTT. This chain connects TRBV7-9 to TRBJ1-1; D might be TRBD1 (6 bases). Trimming took 1 base from V and 1 from J, leaving 13 bases between them. CDR3 size: 16 residues. The V gene's germline CDR1 is SEHNR and CDR2 FQNEAQ (reference sequence).

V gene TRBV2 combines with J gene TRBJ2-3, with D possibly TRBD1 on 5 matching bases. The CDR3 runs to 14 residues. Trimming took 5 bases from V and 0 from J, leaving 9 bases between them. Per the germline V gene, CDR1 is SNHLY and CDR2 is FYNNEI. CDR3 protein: CASSQGRSTDTQYF. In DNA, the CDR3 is TGTGCCAGCAGTCAGGGTCGGAGCACAGATACGCAGTATTTT.

The chain's CDR3 is CASNQGAGDTQYF. The CDR3 bases are TGTGCCAGCAATCAGGGCGCGGGGGATACGCAGTATTTT. The rearrangement uses TRBV6-5 and TRBJ2-3; tentatively, D is TRBD2 (6 bases). The CDR3 contains 13 residues. V shed 7 bases and J shed 6 bases, with 14 bases lying between them. The germline V gene has CDR1 MNHEY and CDR2 SVGAGI.

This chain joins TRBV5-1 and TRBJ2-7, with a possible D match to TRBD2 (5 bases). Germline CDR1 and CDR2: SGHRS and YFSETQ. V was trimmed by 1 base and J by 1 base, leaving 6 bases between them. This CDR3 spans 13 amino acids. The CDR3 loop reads CASSLRGSYEQYF. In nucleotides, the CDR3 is TGCGCCAGCAGCTTGAGAGGGTCCTACGAGCAGTACTTC.

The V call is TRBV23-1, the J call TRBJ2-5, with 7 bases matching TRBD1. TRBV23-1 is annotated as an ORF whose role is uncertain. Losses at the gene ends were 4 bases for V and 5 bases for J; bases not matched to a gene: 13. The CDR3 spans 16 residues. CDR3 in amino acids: CASSLWTGSLGETQYF. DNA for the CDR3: TGCGCCAGCAGTCTATGGACAGGCTCTCTCGGGGAGACCCAGTACTTC.

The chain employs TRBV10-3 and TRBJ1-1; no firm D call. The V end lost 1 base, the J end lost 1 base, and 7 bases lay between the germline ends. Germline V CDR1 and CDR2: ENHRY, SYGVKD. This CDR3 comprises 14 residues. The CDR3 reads CAISELAGNTEAFF. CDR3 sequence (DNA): TGTGCCATCAGTGAGTTGGCGGGGAACACTGAAGCTTTCTTT.

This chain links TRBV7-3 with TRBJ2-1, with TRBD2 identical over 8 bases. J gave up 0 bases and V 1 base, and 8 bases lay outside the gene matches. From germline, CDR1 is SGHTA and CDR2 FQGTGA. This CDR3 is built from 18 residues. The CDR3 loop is CASSLIRTSQSSYNEQFF. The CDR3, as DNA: TGTGCCAGCAGCTTAATAAGGACTAGCCAGAGCTCCTACAATGAGCAGTTCTTC.